The present entry profiles one T cell receptor (beta chain) with its context. Its target is unknown. The CDR3 is 18 residues long. Germline CDR1 reads SQVTM; CDR2 reads ANQGSEA. Trimming removed 4 bases from V and 1 base from J; junction bases left unmatched: 16. These data originate in a study of T cells in lung cancer brain metastases. Assay used: immunoSEQ multiplex PCR; TCRdb lists only in-frame clones, some missing. The top ten clones hold roughly 3.5% of a sample with some 2,500 clones, roughly 87% of them seen once. The study's findings and limits: FFPE DNA fragmentation may have prevented retrieving the complete T cell repertoire.

Sequences were obtained from tumor tissue from the primary lung tumor. V usage is TRBV29-1 and J usage is TRBJ2-3; TRBD2 agrees at 8 bases. The clonotype originates from a man between 70 and 80 years old with non-small cell lung cancer. CDR3 nucleotides: TGCAGCGTTGCTGTTCGGCAGGGAGCGGGGGTGGGCACAGATACGCAGTATTTT. Translating gives CSVAVRQGAGVGTDTQYF.